This T cell receptor (beta chain) was sequenced in a study of cytomegalovirus exposure and HLA in healthy donors. The protocol was immunoSEQ multiplex PCR, while the TCRdb copy is restricted to in-frame clones and leaves out a portion. The sample gives roughly 200,000 clones, around 80% of which show up once; roughly 1.2% is in the top ten. Among the 120 or so subjects of the validation cohort, separate from the approximately 700-subject first cohort, were the donors. Points on this clone: What it binds is unknown.

The study's findings and limits: The study listed approximately 170 cytomegalovirus-associated TCR beta chains. Among the CMV-associated chains, a few were confirmed in vitro as specific for CMV antigens.

J was trimmed by 4 bases and V by 5 bases; bases with no gene match: 18. The CDR3 sequence is 19 residues long. Germline CDR1 is SGHTA and CDR2 is FQGTGA. The gene calls are TRBV7-3 and TRBJ2-2; the match to TRBD2 covers 8 bases. Material: PBMCs. This clonotype was obtained from a woman aged 25 to 39 in good health and CMV-seronegative. CDR3 nucleotide sequence: TGTGCCAGCAGCCCCTCGGGGGGGCCAAGGTACGAAGTCACCGGGGAGCTGTTTTTT. It encodes CASSPSGGPRYEVTGELFF. The full variable domain, in which reference TRBV7-3 and TRBJ2-2 provide the parts outside the CDR3, is GAGVSQTPSNKVTEKGKYVELRCDPISGHTALYWYRQSLGQGPEFLIYFQGTGAADDSGLPNDRFFAVRPEGSVSTLKIQRTERGDSAVYLCASSPSGGPRYEVTGELFFGEGSRLTVL.